These 10 T cell receptor beta chains were all obtained from the same sample, sequenced in a study of T-cell reconstitution after alpha-beta-depleted transplantation in children. Preparation of the TCRbeta library involved a method that used unique molecular identifiers. MiXCR, applied by TCRdb to the PCR reads, yields one record per CDR3 protein. The table includes about 150,000 distinct CDR3 sequences, 8.5% to 14% detected once. The sequences come from PBMCs, collected before TCRalphabeta/CD19-depleted stem cell transplant. Receptors originate from a boy aged 2 to 10 with acute myeloid leukemia, due to receive a stem cell transplant.

The table lists this clonotype with many counts. This sequence joins TRBV15 and TRBJ2-1; D uncertain. V was pared by 1 base and J by 5 bases, with 12 bases between. The CDR3 extends over 15 amino acids. Germline CDR1 is LNHNV and CDR2 is YYDKDF (reference sequence). The CDR3 nucleotides read TGTGCCACCAGCAGAGTAAGCCAACTTAACAATGAGCAGTTCTTC. As protein: CATSRVSQLNNEQFF.

This clonotype has ten or more counts. V and J are TRBV2 and TRBJ2-3, with D possibly being TRBD1 (6 bases). Deletions cut 2 bases from V and 0 bases from J, with 9 bases between. Germline CDR1 SNHLY, CDR2 FYNNEI. The length of the CDR3 is 15 residues. The CDR3 protein is CASSEWQGSTDTQYF. The CDR3 bases are TGTGCCAGCAGTGAATGGCAGGGGAGCACAGATACGCAGTATTTT.

This clonotype was picked up many times. J is TRBJ1-1 and V is TRBV5-1; TRBD1 aligns across 9 bases. After removal of 1 base from V and 5 bases from J, the junction contained 6 bases not matched to a gene. Germline V gene sequence: CDR1 SGHRS, CDR2 YFSETQ. The CDR3 totals 15 residues. The CDR3 loop is CASSLKGQGNTEAFF. The DNA of the CDR3 is TGCGCCAGCAGCTTGAAGGGACAGGGTAATACTGAAGCTTTCTTT. The full variable domain, in which reference TRBV5-1 and TRBJ1-1 provide the parts outside the CDR3, is KAGVTQTPRYLIKTRGQQVTLSCSPISGHRSVSWYQQTPGQGLQFLFEYFSETQRNKGNFPGRFSGRQFSNSRSEMNVSTLELGDSALYLCASSLKGQGNTEAFFGQGTRLTVV.

This clonotype was observed at least ten times. The genes are TRBV7-2 and TRBJ2-1, with TRBD1 as a possible D gene (5 bases). In germline, CDR1 is SGHTA, CDR2 FQGNSA. Trimming pared 3 bases from V and 5 bases from J, leaving 8 bases between. There are 13 residues in the CDR3. The CDR3 region has the DNA TGTGCCAGCAGCTTCGCCAGGGACAATGAGCAGTTCTTC. This translates into CASSFARDNEQFF.

There are many counts of this clonotype. The J gene is TRBJ1-1, the V gene TRBV12-3 or TRBV12-4; a weak D match, TRBD1 (6 bases). CDR3 length equals 14 residues. V lost 4 bases, J lost 3 bases, and 12 bases lay in between. CDR3 sequence: CASSSSQGYTEAFF. Written as DNA, the CDR3 is TGTGCCAGCAGTTCCTCACAGGGATACACTGAAGCTTTCTTT.

This clonotype was seen repeatedly, ten times or more. The chain employs TRBV12-3 or TRBV12-4 and TRBJ1-4, with 10 nucleotides matching TRBD1. V dropped 5 bases and J dropped 6; count of bases not matched to a gene: 6. This CDR3 has 15 residues. For the CDR3, the DNA is TGTGCCAGCAGTCCCGACAGGGGGCGTCATGAAAAACTGTTTTTT. Encoded protein: CASSPDRGRHEKLFF.

This clonotype was picked up many times. The chain links TRBV20-1 to TRBJ2-3, with 7 bases lining up with TRBD2. Germline values: CDR1 DFQATT, CDR2 SNEGSKA (reference sequence). This CDR3 is 14 amino acids long. V lost 5 bases, J lost 4 bases, and 9 bases stayed unmatched. CDR3 sequence reads: CSALLREGPDTQYF. Written as DNA, the CDR3 is TGCAGTGCTCTCTTGAGGGAGGGCCCAGATACGCAGTATTTT.

The chain couples TRBV29-1 to TRBJ2-3, with TRBD2 matching over 7 bases. After removal of 4 bases from V and 0 bases from J, the junction contained 4 bases not matched to a gene. This CDR3 is built from 14 residues. Germline lookup yields CDR1 SQVTM and CDR2 ANQGSEA. This CDR3 is CSVVASGSTDTQYF. CDR3 coding DNA: TGCAGCGTTGTGGCTAGCGGCAGCACAGATACGCAGTATTTT.

This clonotype was detected ten times or more. The chain joins TRBV9 to TRBJ2-5, with D possibly TRBD1 on 5 matching bases. V dropped 4 bases and J dropped 4 bases, with 14 bases sitting between them. Per the germline V gene, CDR1 is SGDLS and CDR2 is YYNGEE. This CDR3 comprises 14 residues. CDR3 coding DNA: TGTGCCAGCAGCCTCAACCCAGGGTTAGAGACCCAGTACTTC. Translation: CASSLNPGLETQYF.

About this clonotype itself: Since a much larger clone is just one base distant, this may be a read error. The CDR3 DNA follows: TGCAGTGCTAGCCTAGATGTGGGGACCCAGTACTTC. It is translated as CSASLDVGTQYF. The chain combines TRBV20-1 with TRBJ2-5; no clear D gene. Per germline, CDR1 DFQATT and CDR2 SNEGSKA (reference sequence). The CDR3 runs 12 residues. The V gene lost 3 bases and the J gene lost 7 bases, with 12 bases spanning the gap.